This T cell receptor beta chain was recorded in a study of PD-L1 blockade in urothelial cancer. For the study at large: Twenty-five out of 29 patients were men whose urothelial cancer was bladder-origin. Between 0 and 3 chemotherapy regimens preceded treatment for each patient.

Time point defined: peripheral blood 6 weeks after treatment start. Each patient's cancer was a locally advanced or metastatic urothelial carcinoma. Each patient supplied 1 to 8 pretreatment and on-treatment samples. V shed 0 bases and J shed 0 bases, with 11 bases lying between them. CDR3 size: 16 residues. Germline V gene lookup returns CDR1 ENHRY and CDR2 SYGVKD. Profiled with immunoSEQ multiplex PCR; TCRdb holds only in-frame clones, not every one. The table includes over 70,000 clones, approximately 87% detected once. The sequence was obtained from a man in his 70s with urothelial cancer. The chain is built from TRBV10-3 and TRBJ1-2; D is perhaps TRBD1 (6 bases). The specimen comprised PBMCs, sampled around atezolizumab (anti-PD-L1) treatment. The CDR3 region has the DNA TGTGCCATCAGTGAGTCCGGGACACCTGCTAACTATGGCTACACCTTC. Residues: CAISESGTPANYGYTF.